Listed below are T cell receptor beta chains from one sample, sequenced in a study of beta chain features in type 1 diabetes. Some clones are missing from TCRdb's copy, which holds only in-frame ones; the method was immunoSEQ multiplex PCR. The sample has about 650,000 clones; 9.5% to 15% are singletons. Material for sequencing was naive CD4+ T cells from blood. Every receptor here comes from a man younger than 45 with type 1 diabetes. The CDR3 runs from the conserved cysteine through the conserved F or W. The D gene is left open where the match is weak. Part of the rows lack a size; the others show once, few, many or a class for expanded clones.

TRBV13	few	TRBJ2-4	-	TGTGCCAGCAGCCCACCCCTGTGGGGGTCAAAGGGTCCCAAAAACATTCAGTACTTC	CASSPPLWGSKGPKNIQYF
TRBV9	few	TRBJ1-4	TRBD1	TGTGCCAGCAGCGATGCCGGGACAGGTAGAAAACTGTTTTTT	CASSDAGTGRKLFF
TRBV11-2	-	TRBJ2-2	-	TGTGCCAGCAGACGCACCGGGGAGCTGTTTTTT	CASRRTGELFF
TRBV29-1	few	TRBJ1-5	-	TGCAGCGCATCGGAGGGGCTCAATCAGCCCCAGCATTTT	CSASEGLNQPQHF
TRBV6-5	few	TRBJ2-1	TRBD2	TGTGCCAGCAGCCTTTCTAGCGGGGGGGCCATTGAGCAGTTCTTC	CASSLSSGGAIEQFF
TRBV4-1	few	TRBJ1-5	-	TGCGCCAGCAGCCCCTGGGCGAGGGGGGGAAGCAATCAGCCCCAGCATTTT	CASSPWARGGSNQPQHF
TRBV11-3	few	TRBJ2-1	-	TGTGCCAGCACTATTCCCGGTGGGTCTGAGCAGTTCTTC	CASTIPGGSEQFF
TRBV7-2	-	TRBJ2-5	TRBD2	TGTGCCAGCGGGGGACTAGTAGGCGAGACCCAGTACTTC	CASGGLVGETQYF
TRBV18	few	TRBJ2-7	-	TGTGCCAGCTCCCTCGGACAGTCCTACGAGCAGTACTTC	CASSLGQSYEQYF
TRBV4-3	-	TRBJ1-6	-	TGCGCCAGCAGCCTCCAGGGCAGTTCCAATTCACCCCTCCACTTT	CASSLQGSSNSPLHF
TRBV9	few	TRBJ2-7	-	TGTGCCAGCAGCTTACAGGATACCTACGAGCAGTACTTC	CASSLQDTYEQYF
TRBV30	few	TRBJ2-7	-	TGTGCCTGGAGTGAGGGATACGAGCAGTACTTC	CAWSEGYEQYF
TRBV4-3	few	TRBJ2-7	-	TGCGCCAGCAGCCAAGGAATCGCATCCTTCTCCTACGAGCAGTACTTC	CASSQGIASFSYEQYF
TRBV9	-	TRBJ1-2	-	TGTGCCAGCAGCCCCCAAGGAAAAAATGGCTACACCTTC	CASSPQGKNGYTF
TRBV5-6	-	TRBJ2-7	-	TGTGCCAGCAGCTTGCTGGGGCCCTACGAGCAGTACTTC	CASSLLGPYEQYF
TRBV20-1	-	TRBJ2-3	-	TGCAGTGCTAGACTCGATACGCAGTATTTT	CSARLDTQYF
TRBV19	-	TRBJ1-2	-	TGTGCCAGTAGTCGAGGCCCCGAGGACTATGGCTACACCTTC	CASSRGPEDYGYTF
TRBV5-1	few	TRBJ2-2	-	TGCGCCAGCAGGGACACAGACACCGGGGAGCTGTTTTTT	CASRDTDTGELFF
TRBV7-2	few	TRBJ2-7	-	TGTGCCAGCAGCTTAGCCCCTGGCGAGCAGTACTTC	CASSLAPGEQYF
TRBV9	few	TRBJ1-2	-	TGTGCCAGCAGCCCCGCCAGGGGAAACTATGGCTACACCTTC	CASSPARGNYGYTF
TRBV25-1	few	TRBJ1-2	TRBD1	TGTGCCAGCAGTGAGACAGGGCGGAACTATGGCTACACCTTC	CASSETGRNYGYTF
TRBV6-5	-	TRBJ1-2	-	TGTGCCAGCAGTTACTCGATACTGGGGAACTATGGCTACACCTTC	CASSYSILGNYGYTF
TRBV9	-	TRBJ1-3	-	TGTGCCAGCAGCGTAGCGGCCTTCTCTGGAAACACCATATATTTT	CASSVAAFSGNTIYF
TRBV28	-	TRBJ1-2	TRBD1	TGTGCCAGCAGTAGCGGGACAGAGTACTATGGCTACACCTTC	CASSSGTEYYGYTF
TRBV6-5	few	TRBJ1-1	-	TGTGCCAGCAGTCTGGGAGGGGGAAACACTGAAGCTTTCTTT	CASSLGGGNTEAFF
TRBV11-2	few	TRBJ2-5	-	TGTGCCAGCAGCTTAGGGAGATGGCAGGGCGATTTCCAAGAGACCCAGTACTTC	CASSLGRWQGDFQETQYF
TRBV30	few	TRBJ1-2	-	TGTGCCTGGAGTCCCCCGGCGGGCTACACCTTC	CAWSPPAGYTF
TRBV6-1	-	TRBJ2-7	TRBD2	TGTGCCAGCAGCCAGGGACTAGCGGATTCCTCCTACTTC	CASSQGLADSSYF
TRBV13	few	TRBJ2-3	-	TGTGCCAGCAGCTTTCCCGGGCAGGGGATAGATACGCAGTATTTT	CASSFPGQGIDTQYF
TRBV10-1	-	TRBJ2-1	TRBD2	TGCGCCAGCAGTGATGCCGCCGCTAGCGGTTCCTACAATGAGCAGTTCTTC	CASSDAAASGSYNEQFF
TRBV28	few	TRBJ2-3	-	TGTGCCAGCAAAGGCGGTGGGGGACACCCCGCGGATACGCAGTATTTT	CASKGGGGHPADTQYF
TRBV11-3	-	TRBJ1-6	TRBD1	TGTGCCAGCCAGGGGGGCAGGAATTCACCCCTCCACTTT	CASQGGRNSPLHF
TRBV5-4	few	TRBJ2-2	TRBD1	TGTGCCAGCAGCCCGGGACAGGTCAGCACCGGGGAGCTGTTTTTT	CASSPGQVSTGELFF
TRBV4-3	-	TRBJ1-2	-	TGCGCCAGCAGCCCCTACAAGAGGGGTGGCTACACCTTC	CASSPYKRGGYTF
TRBV30	few	TRBJ1-5	-	TGTGCCTGGGGGCGGGGGCAGGGACCCCAGCATTTT	CAWGRGQGPQHF
TRBV18	-	TRBJ2-1	TRBD2	TGTGCCAGCTCAAGAACTAGCGGGGCCTACAATGAGCAGTTCTTC	CASSRTSGAYNEQFF
TRBV28	few	TRBJ2-1	TRBD1	TGTGCCAGCACCACAGGGGGGTCCTACAATGAGCAGTTCTTC	CASTTGGSYNEQFF
TRBV28	-	TRBJ1-5	-	TGTGCCAGCAGTTTAGGTTATCAGCCCCAGCATTTT	CASSLGYQPQHF